A selection of T cell receptor beta chains follows, all from one sample in a study of T cell responses to AZD1222 COVID-19 vaccine. TCRdb's copy holds only in-frame clones and misses some; the assay was immunoSEQ multiplex PCR. The table has some 140,000 clones, 91% seen once. Sequences were derived from peripheral blood, sampled on day 0 of AZD1222 vaccination. These receptors all stem from an adult in good health. CDR3s include the opening cysteine and the closing phenylalanine or tryptophan. A D gene is named only where the DNA matches it firmly.

D: NA
V: TRBV24-1
CDR3: CATSDSGAYYGYTF

D: NA
V: TRBV5-6
CDR3: CASSLTAGTNYGYTF

D: NA
V: TRBV12-3/TRBV12-4
CDR3: CASSLTANYGYTF

D: NA
V: TRBV28
CDR3: CAIQGGAPEKLFF

D: NA
V: TRBV11-1
CDR3: CASSPPDHNNEQFF

D: NA
V: TRBV7-2
CDR3: CASSFGGGPDTQYF

D: NA
V: TRBV28
CDR3: CASGLRGTDTQYF

D: NA
V: TRBV19
CDR3: CASSIRVMNTEAFF

D: NA
V: TRBV14
CDR3: CASSLHREGSYNSPLHF

D: TRBD2
V: TRBV20-1
CDR3: CSASPGGGIGELFF

D: NA
V: TRBV5-1
CDR3: CASSRDRNEKLFF

D: TRBD1
V: TRBV4-1
CDR3: CASSLGQGAGNQPQHF

D: TRBD1
V: TRBV6-5
CDR3: CASSTGQGFRTPLHF

D: NA
V: TRBV30
CDR3: CAWSGQINYGYTF

D: TRBD2
V: TRBV2
CDR3: CASSTRRTSATSTDTQYF

D: NA
V: TRBV28
CDR3: CASSLGYIRDLEGDEQFF

D: NA
V: TRBV6-5
CDR3: CASSLGFPGELFF